One T cell receptor (beta chain) is described in this entry. With V trimmed by 3 bases and J by 4 bases, 13 bases remained unmatched. Germline V gene sequence: CDR1 SGHVS, CDR2 FQNEAQ. The CDR3 extends over 17 amino acids. The study recruited people aged 18 to 89 years across roughly 23 US areas. Data came from immunoSEQ multiplex PCR; TCRdb stores just in-frame clones and leaves some out. This sample has fewer than 250,000 clones; roughly 90% occur once, and the top ten carry about 8.1%. The sample belongs to a study of blood T cell repertoires in COVID-19. The TCR sequence derives from a woman in her late teens or twenties who had recovered from COVID-19. The V and J genes are TRBV7-8 and TRBJ2-7; 9 nucleotides align to TRBD2. The sequenced material came from PBMCs or T cells enriched from blood (not recorded which). In nucleotides, the CDR3 is TGTGCCAGCAGCTTTATAGCGGGGCTAGCGGGGCAGTACGAGCAGTACTTC. As protein: CASSFIAGLAGQYEQYF.